This T cell receptor beta chain was obtained from a study of blood T cell repertoires in COVID-19. Study as a whole: Samples representing acute and convalescent COVID-19 were sourced from the United States, Italy and Spain.

TCRdb's table, derived via immunoSEQ multiplex PCR, lists solely in-frame clones and lacks some. Altogether more than 200,000 clones are present, 86% being singletons, with the ten largest covering roughly a tenth. This CDR3 region has 16 residues. V gave up 0 bases and J gave up 0 bases, with 6 bases separating them. Germline V CDR1 and CDR2: LGHDT, YNNKEL (reference sequence). The chain combines TRBV3-1 (or the pseudogene TRBV3-2) with TRBJ2-6; no definite D call. This TCR came from a woman in her 50s with COVID-19, enrolled during active disease. The sequenced sample consisted of peripheral blood. This CDR3 reads CASSQDLSSGANVLTF. Written as DNA, the CDR3 is TGTGCCAGCAGCCAAGACCTGAGCTCTGGGGCCAACGTCCTGACTTTC.